A selection of T cell receptor beta chains follows, all from one sample in a study of T cell responses to AZD1222 COVID-19 vaccine. Clones were sequenced by immunoSEQ multiplex PCR, and TCRdb holds only the in-frame ones, with some missing. Of roughly 120,000 clones listed, roughly nine tenths are singletons. The sequencing used peripheral blood, collected on day 0 of AZD1222 vaccination. Receptors originate from an adult in good health. Each CDR3 is given with its conserved first and last residue. Each record gives: D gene, V gene, J gene, clone size, CDR3 DNA, CDR3 protein. A D gene is named only where the DNA matches it firmly. Some rows have no size entry. The others give once, few or many, or a class for an expanded clone.

TRBD1,TRBV5-6,TRBJ1-2,NA,TGTGCCAGCAGCTGGTTCGACAGGGCTAACTATGGCTACACCTTC,CASSWFDRANYGYTF
NA,TRBV3-1/TRBV3-2,TRBJ2-1,NA,TGTGCCAGCAGCCAAGACACGGAGTTTTCCTACAATGAGCAGTTCTTC,CASSQDTEFSYNEQFF
TRBD2,TRBV28,TRBJ2-7,NA,TGTGCCAGCAGCACGCCAGGGACTAGCGCCTCCTACGAGCAGTACTTC,CASSTPGTSASYEQYF
NA,TRBV12-3/TRBV12-4,TRBJ1-5,NA,TGTGCCAGCAGTATTAGCTCAAATCAGCCCCAGCATTTT,CASSISSNQPQHF
TRBD2,TRBV3-1/TRBV3-2,TRBJ2-2,NA,TGTGCCAGCAGCCGAGGACTAGCGGAGCCGAGAGGGCTGTTTTTT,CASSRGLAEPRGLFF
NA,TRBV2,TRBJ2-7,once,TGTGCCAGCAGTGACCCCAGGTGGGTGGACGAGCAGTACTTC,CASSDPRWVDEQYF
TRBD2,TRBV29-1,TRBJ2-3,NA,TGCAGCGTTGCGGGGGGATCAGATACGCAGTATTTT,CSVAGGSDTQYF
NA,TRBV18,TRBJ1-3,NA,TGTGCCAGCTCACCCGGGACGGACGGAAACACCATATATTTT,CASSPGTDGNTIYF
TRBD1,TRBV23-1,TRBJ1-2,NA,TGCGCCAGCAGGGACAGGACGGACAGAGGCCATGGCTACACCTTC,CASRDRTDRGHGYTF
TRBD1,TRBV6-6,TRBJ2-3,NA,TGTGCCACTGAAGAGACAGGGGTTGGAAGTACGCAGTATTTT,CATEETGVGSTQYF
TRBD1,TRBV10-1,TRBJ1-5,NA,TGCGCCAGCAGCAGGGGACAGCTAGATCAGCCCCAGCATTTT,CASSRGQLDQPQHF
TRBD1,TRBV6-5,TRBJ1-2,few,TGTGCCAGCTGGACGGACAGGGTGGGTGATGGCTACACCTTC,CASWTDRVGDGYTF
NA,TRBV21-1,TRBJ2-4,NA,TGTGCCAGCAGCAATTTGAACAGGGAGGTGGTCAAAAACATTCAGTACTTC,CASSNLNREVVKNIQYF
NA,TRBV7-9,TRBJ2-7,NA,TGTGCCAGCAGCTATCCGGGACACGTGGAGCAGTACTTC,CASSYPGHVEQYF
NA,TRBV7-7,TRBJ2-7,NA,TGTGCCAGCAGCCCCGGGGAGGCGGGCTACGAGCAGTACTTC,CASSPGEAGYEQYF
NA,TRBV5-1,TRBJ1-6,NA,TGCGCCAGTCTCGGTGGGACAAATCCCCCGGGTAATTCACCCCTCCACTTT,CASLGGTNPPGNSPLHF
NA,TRBV9,TRBJ1-1,once,TGTGCCAGCAGCGAGAGTCGAGGGGAGAACACTGAAGCTTTCTTT,CASSESRGENTEAFF
NA,TRBV6-5,TRBJ2-3,NA,TGTGCCAGCGAGGGGGTCGGAGATACGCAGTATTTT,CASEGVGDTQYF
NA,TRBV3-1/TRBV3-2,TRBJ1-6,NA,TGTGCCAGCAGCCAAGGGTGGGGAGAAGATAATTCACCCCTCCACTTT,CASSQGWGEDNSPLHF
NA,TRBV12-3/TRBV12-4,TRBJ1-5,NA,TGTGCCAGCAGCCCTCAGGGTCCCCAGCCCCAGCATTTT,CASSPQGPQPQHF
TRBD1,TRBV11-1,TRBJ1-6,NA,TGTGCCAGCAGCTCAACAGGGGATTCACCCCTCCACTTT,CASSSTGDSPLHF
NA,TRBV14,TRBJ2-7,NA,TGTGCCAGCAGCCTTATAGGGGTTTCCTACGAGCAGTACTTC,CASSLIGVSYEQYF
NA,TRBV6-4,TRBJ1-3,NA,TGTGCCAGCAGTGAAGGAATCGGGGGGTCTGGAAACACCATATATTTT,CASSEGIGGSGNTIYF
TRBD2,TRBV13,TRBJ2-7,NA,TGTGCCAGCAGCTTAAAGGGACTAGCGGGAGCGAAGTCGTACGAGCAGTACTTC,CASSLKGLAGAKSYEQYF
TRBD1,TRBV19,TRBJ1-2,NA,TGTGCCAGTAGTATGTCGGGACAGGGTAATAGCGGCTACACCTTC,CASSMSGQGNSGYTF
NA,TRBV4-1,TRBJ2-3,once,TGCGCCAGCAGCCAAGAGGGACTAGATACGCAGTATTTT,CASSQEGLDTQYF
TRBD1,TRBV11-3,TRBJ2-3,NA,TGTGCCAGCAGCCCCGGGACAGGGGTCGCAGATACGCAGTATTTT,CASSPGTGVADTQYF
NA,TRBV15,TRBJ1-1,NA,TGTGCCACCAGCAAAGGTAGGAGGAACACTGAAGCTTTCTTT,CATSKGRRNTEAFF
NA,TRBV9,TRBJ1-3,once,TGTGCCAGCAGCGCCAGGGTTCTCTCTGGAAACACCATATATTTT,CASSARVLSGNTIYF
NA,TRBV6-5,TRBJ1-1,NA,TGTGCCAGCAGTTCCCCGAATGGGGGAAAGACTGAAGCTTTCTTT,CASSSPNGGKTEAFF
NA,TRBV21-1,TRBJ1-3,NA,TGTGCCAGCAGCTTCTGCCGGGACAGCAATTTCGGTGGAAACACCATATATTTT,CASSFCRDSNFGGNTIYF
TRBD1,TRBV28,TRBJ1-2,NA,TGTGCCAGCAGACGAGACAGGGTGCCGGGATTCGGCTACACCTTC,CASRRDRVPGFGYTF
TRBD1,TRBV2,TRBJ1-4,NA,TGTGCCAGCAGTGCGCCCGACAGGGGAATTTCTGAAAAACTGTTTTTT,CASSAPDRGISEKLFF
NA,TRBV9,TRBJ1-5,NA,TGTGCCAGCAGCGTAGATACCAATCAGCCCCAGCATTTT,CASSVDTNQPQHF
NA,TRBV7-3,TRBJ2-5,NA,TGTGCCAGCAGCTTCATCCTCGACCCCTGGGGAGAGACCCAGTACTTC,CASSFILDPWGETQYF
NA,TRBV28,TRBJ2-5,once,TGTGCCAGCAGTTTACCACGGCCGTACCAAGAGACCCAGTACTTC,CASSLPRPYQETQYF
NA,TRBV19,TRBJ2-7,once,TGTGCCAGTAGCAAGAGCGGTTTCGGCTACGAGCAGTACTTC,CASSKSGFGYEQYF
NA,TRBV5-7,TRBJ1-5,NA,TGTGCCAGCAGCTTGCCCGATCAGCCCCAGCATTTT,CASSLPDQPQHF
NA,TRBV19,TRBJ2-2,NA,TGTGCCAGTAGTTCAGAGGAACGGCACACCGGGGAGCTGTTTTTT,CASSSEERHTGELFF
TRBD2,TRBV19,TRBJ2-7,NA,TGTGCCAGTAGTATACGGCTAGCGGGAGTCGAGCAGTACTTC,CASSIRLAGVEQYF
NA,TRBV4-2,TRBJ2-1,NA,TGTGCCAGCAGCCATACCCCTCTTCACGACAATGAGCAGTTCTTC,CASSHTPLHDNEQFF
TRBD1,TRBV29-1,TRBJ1-4,NA,TGCAGCGTCGGATTACCGGGACAGCATGAAAAACTGTTTTTT,CSVGLPGQHEKLFF
NA,TRBV11-1,TRBJ1-4,NA,TGTGCCAGCAGCTTAGGAACGGGTGAAAAACTGTTTTTT,CASSLGTGEKLFF
NA,TRBV18,TRBJ2-7,NA,TGTGCCAGCTCATCCTCGGGGTCGACCTACGAGCAGTACTTC,CASSSSGSTYEQYF
NA,TRBV12-3/TRBV12-4,TRBJ1-5,NA,TGTGCCAGCAGTTTAAACCCCGATCAGCCCCAGCATTTT,CASSLNPDQPQHF
NA,TRBV6-5,TRBJ1-6,NA,TGTGCCAGCAGTTACTCGATGGGAAATTCACCCCTCCACTTT,CASSYSMGNSPLHF
TRBD1,TRBV28,TRBJ1-6,few,TGTGCCACCCGACAGGGCGGATCACCCCTCCACTTT,CATRQGGSPLHF
NA,TRBV30,TRBJ1-5,NA,TGTGCCTGGAGTGAGCGAAGTGGCAATCAGCCCCAGCATTTT,CAWSERSGNQPQHF
NA,TRBV24-1,TRBJ1-2,NA,TGTGCCACCAGTGATTCCAGGGTTGGCTATGGCTACACCTTC,CATSDSRVGYGYTF
NA,TRBV28,TRBJ2-3,NA,TGTGCCAGCACCGAGGGGATGGGCACAGATACGCAGTATTTT,CASTEGMGTDTQYF